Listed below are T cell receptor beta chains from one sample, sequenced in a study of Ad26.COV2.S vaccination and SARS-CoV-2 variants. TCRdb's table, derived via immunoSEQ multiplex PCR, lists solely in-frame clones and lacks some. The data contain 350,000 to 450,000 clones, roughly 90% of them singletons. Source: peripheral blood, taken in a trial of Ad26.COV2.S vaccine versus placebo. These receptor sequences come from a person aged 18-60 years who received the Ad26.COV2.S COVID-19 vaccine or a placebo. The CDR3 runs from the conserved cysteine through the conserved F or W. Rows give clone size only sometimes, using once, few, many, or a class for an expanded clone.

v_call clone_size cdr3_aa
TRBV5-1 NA CASSLGFGVTNTGELFF
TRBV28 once CASRPSPGTSGDGGGELFF
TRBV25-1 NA CASSELSTPSYNEQFF
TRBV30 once CAWSRTSGGRGELFF
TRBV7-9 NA CASSPSGNTEAFF
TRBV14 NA CASSPYRVELSPLHF
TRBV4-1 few CASSQAPGGLSNQPQHF
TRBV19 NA CASTSGQGTSQPQHF
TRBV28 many CASSAPGRGRNGPQHF
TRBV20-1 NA CSASRQNHQPQHF
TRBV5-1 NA CASSLAGQDYGYTF
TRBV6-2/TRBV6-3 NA CASSQDGIYGYTF
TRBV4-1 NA CASSRPTGGADTQYF
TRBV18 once CASSRGGNEKLFF
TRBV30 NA CAWSSRTGVTGELFF
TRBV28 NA CASSLPGATNEKLFF
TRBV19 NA CASSMNRKNIQYF
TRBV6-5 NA CASSYSNWETYEQYF